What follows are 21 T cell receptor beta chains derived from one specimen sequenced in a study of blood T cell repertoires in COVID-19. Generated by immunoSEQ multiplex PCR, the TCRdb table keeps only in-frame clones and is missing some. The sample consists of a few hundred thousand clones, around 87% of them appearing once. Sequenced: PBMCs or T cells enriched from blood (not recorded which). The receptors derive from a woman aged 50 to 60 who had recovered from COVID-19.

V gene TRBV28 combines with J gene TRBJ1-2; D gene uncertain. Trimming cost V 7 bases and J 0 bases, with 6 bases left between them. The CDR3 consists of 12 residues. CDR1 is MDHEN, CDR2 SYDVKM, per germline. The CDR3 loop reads CASIGSNYGYTF. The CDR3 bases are TGTGCCAGCATCGGGTCTAACTATGGCTACACCTTC.

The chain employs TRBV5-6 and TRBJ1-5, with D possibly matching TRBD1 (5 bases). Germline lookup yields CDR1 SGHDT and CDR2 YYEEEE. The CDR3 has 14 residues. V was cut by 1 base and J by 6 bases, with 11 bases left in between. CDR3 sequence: CASSLSSGGQPQHF. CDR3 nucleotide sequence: TGTGCCAGCAGCTTGAGCTCGGGGGGTCAGCCCCAGCATTTT.

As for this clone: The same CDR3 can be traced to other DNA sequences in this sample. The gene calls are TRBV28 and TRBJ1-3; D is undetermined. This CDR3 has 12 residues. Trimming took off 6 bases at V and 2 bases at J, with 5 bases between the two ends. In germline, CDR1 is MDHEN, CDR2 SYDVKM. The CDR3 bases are TGTGCCAGCAGCCTAACTGGAAACACCATATATTTT. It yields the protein CASSLTGNTIYF. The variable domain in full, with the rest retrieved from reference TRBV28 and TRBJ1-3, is DVKVTQSSRYLVKRTGEKVFLECVQDMDHENMFWYRQDPGLGLRLIYFSYDVKMKEKGDIPEGYSVSREKKERFSLILESASTNQTSMYLCASSLTGNTIYFGEGSWLTVV.

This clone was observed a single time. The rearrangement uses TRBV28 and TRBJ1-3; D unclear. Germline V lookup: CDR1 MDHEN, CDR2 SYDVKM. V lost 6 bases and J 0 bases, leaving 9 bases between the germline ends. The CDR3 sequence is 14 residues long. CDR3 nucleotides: TGTGCCAGCAGGGCGGGCAGCTCTGGAAACACCATATATTTT. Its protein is CASRAGSSGNTIYF.

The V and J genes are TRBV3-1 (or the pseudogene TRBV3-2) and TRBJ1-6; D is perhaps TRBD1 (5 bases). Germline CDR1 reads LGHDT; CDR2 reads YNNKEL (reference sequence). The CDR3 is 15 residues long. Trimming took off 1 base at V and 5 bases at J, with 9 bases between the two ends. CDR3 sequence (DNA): TGTGCCAGCAGCCAAGTGGACACCAATAATTCACCCCTCCACTTT. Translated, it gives CASSQVDTNNSPLHF.

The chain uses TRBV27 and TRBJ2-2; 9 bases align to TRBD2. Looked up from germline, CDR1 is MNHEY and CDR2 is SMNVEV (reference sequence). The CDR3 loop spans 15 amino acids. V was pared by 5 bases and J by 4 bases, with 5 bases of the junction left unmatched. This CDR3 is CASSAAGGRTGELFF. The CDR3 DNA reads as TGTGCCAGCAGTGCTGCGGGGGGGCGCACCGGGGAGCTGTTTTTT.

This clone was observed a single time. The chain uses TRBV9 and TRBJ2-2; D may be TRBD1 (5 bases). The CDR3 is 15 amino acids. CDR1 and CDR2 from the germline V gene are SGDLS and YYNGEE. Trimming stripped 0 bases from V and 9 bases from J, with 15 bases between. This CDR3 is CASSVDDRAPWELFF. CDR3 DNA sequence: TGTGCCAGCAGCGTAGATGACAGAGCGCCGTGGGAGCTGTTTTTT.

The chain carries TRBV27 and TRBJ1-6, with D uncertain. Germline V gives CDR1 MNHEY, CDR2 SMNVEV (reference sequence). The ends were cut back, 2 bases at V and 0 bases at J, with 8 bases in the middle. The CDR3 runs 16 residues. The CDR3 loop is CASSLVLSSYNSPLHF. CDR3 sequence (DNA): TGTGCCAGCAGTTTAGTCCTGAGCTCCTATAATTCACCCCTCCACTTT.

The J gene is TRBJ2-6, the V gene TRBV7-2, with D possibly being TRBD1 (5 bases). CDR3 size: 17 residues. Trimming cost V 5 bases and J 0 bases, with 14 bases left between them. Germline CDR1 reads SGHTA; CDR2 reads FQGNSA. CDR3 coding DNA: TGTGCCAGCAGCCCTGGCCCAGGGAACTCTGGGGCCAACGTCCTGACTTTC. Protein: CASSPGPGNSGANVLTF.

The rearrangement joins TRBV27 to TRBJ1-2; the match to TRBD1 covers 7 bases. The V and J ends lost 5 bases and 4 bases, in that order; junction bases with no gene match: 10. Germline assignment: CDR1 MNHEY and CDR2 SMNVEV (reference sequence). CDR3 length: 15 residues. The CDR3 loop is CASSPDGDRSYGYTF. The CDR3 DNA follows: TGTGCCAGCAGTCCTGATGGGGACAGAAGCTATGGCTACACCTTC.

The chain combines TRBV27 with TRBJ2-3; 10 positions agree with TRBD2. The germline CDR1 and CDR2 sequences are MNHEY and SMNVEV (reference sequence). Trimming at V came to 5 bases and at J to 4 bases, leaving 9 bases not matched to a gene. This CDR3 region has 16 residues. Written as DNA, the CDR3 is TGTGCCAGCAGTGGAACTAGCGGGGTAATGGCAGATACGCAGTATTTT. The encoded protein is CASSGTSGVMADTQYF.

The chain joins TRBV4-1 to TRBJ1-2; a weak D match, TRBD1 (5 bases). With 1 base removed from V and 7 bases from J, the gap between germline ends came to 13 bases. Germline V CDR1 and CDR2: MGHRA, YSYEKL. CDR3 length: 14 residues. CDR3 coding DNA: TGCGCCAGCAGCCAAGGTCAGGGTAGGGGTGGCTACACCTTC. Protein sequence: CASSQGQGRGGYTF.

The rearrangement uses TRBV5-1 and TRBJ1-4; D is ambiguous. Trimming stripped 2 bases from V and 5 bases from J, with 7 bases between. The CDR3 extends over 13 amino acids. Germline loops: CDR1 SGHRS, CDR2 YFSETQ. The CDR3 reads CASSFRVNEKLFF. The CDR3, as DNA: TGCGCCAGCAGCTTTCGGGTGAATGAAAAACTGTTTTTT.

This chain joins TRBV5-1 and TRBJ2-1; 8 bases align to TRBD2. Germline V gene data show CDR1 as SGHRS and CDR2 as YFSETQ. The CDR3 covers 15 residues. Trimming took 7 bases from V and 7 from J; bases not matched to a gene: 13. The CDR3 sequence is CASFPPGGLGNEQFF. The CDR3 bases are TGCGCCAGCTTCCCCCCGGGGGGGCTAGGAAATGAGCAGTTCTTC.

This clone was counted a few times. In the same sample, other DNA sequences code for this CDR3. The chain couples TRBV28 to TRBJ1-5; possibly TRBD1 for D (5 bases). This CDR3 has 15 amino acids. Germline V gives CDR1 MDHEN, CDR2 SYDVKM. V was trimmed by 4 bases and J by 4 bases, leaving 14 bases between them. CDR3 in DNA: TGTGCCAGCAGTTCGGGGGGGGTTGGAAATCAGCCCCAGCATTTT. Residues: CASSSGGVGNQPQHF.

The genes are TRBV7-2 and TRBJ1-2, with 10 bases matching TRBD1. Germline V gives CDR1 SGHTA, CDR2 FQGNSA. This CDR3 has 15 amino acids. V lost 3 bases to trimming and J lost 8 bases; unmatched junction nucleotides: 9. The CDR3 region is CASSLDLGTGEGYTF. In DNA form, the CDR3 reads TGTGCCAGCAGCTTGGATTTGGGGACAGGGGAAGGCTACACCTTC.

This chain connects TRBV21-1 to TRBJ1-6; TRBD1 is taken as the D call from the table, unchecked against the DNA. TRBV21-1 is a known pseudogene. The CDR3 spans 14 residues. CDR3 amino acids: CARDRDRDNSPLHF. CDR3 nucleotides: TGTGCCAGGGACCGGGACAGAGATAATTCACCCCTCCACTTT.

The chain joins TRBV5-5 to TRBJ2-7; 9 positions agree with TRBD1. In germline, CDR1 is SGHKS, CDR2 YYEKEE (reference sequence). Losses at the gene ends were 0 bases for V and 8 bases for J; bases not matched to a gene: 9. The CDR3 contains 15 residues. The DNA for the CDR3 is TGTGCCAGCAGCTTGGTTGGGACAGGGTCTTTCAAGCAGTACTTC. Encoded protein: CASSLVGTGSFKQYF.

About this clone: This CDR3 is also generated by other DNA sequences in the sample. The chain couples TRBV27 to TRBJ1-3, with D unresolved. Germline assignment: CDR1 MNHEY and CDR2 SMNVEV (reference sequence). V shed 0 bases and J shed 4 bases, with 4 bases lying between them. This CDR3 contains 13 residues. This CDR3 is CASSLSRGNTIYF. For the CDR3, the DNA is TGTGCCAGCAGTTTATCGAGGGGAAACACCATATATTTT.

The CDR3 loop reads CASSDVLQGQPQHF. In nucleotides, the CDR3 is TGTGCCAGCAGTGATGTCCTTCAGGGTCAGCCCCAGCATTTT. V usage is TRBV2 and J usage is TRBJ1-5, with D maybe TRBD1 (5 bases). Trimming took off 3 bases at V and 6 bases at J, with 12 bases between the two ends. This CDR3 has 14 amino acids. Germline loops: CDR1 SNHLY, CDR2 FYNNEI.

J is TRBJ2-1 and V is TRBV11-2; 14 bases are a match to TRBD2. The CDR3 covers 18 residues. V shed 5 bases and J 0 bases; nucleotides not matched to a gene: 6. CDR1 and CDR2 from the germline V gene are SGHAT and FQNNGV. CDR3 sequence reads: CASSLTSGGGSSYNEQFF. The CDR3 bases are TGTGCCAGCAGCCTGACTAGCGGGGGGGGAAGCTCCTACAATGAGCAGTTCTTC.